A selection of T cell receptor beta chains follows, all from one sample in a study of cytomegalovirus exposure and HLA in healthy donors. Profiled with immunoSEQ multiplex PCR; TCRdb holds only in-frame clones, not every one. The data show 130,000 or so clones, roughly 86% seen once. Sequenced input: PBMCs. These receptors originate from a man aged 25 to 45 in good health and CMV-seronegative. The CDR3 runs from the conserved cysteine through the conserved F or W. A D gene is named only where the DNA matches it firmly. Not every row has a clone size; where given, it reads once, few, many or a size class.

>-|TRBJ2-3|TRBV11-2|-
TGTGCCAGCAGCTTACACTCGCCGACAGATACGCAGTATTTT
CASSLHSPTDTQYF
>-|TRBJ1-4|TRBV28|TRBD1
TGTGCCAGCTGTGGGACAGGGGCTCTTCGGGCTAATGAAAAACTGTTTTTT
CASCGTGALRANEKLFF
>-|TRBJ1-6|TRBV4-1|TRBD1
TGCGCCAGCAGCCAGGCCAGTGGGACAGGGGGCCGTTCACCCCTCCACTTT
CASSQASGTGGRSPLHF
>-|TRBJ1-2|TRBV4-1|-
TGCGCCAGCAGCCAAGATCCGGTAATGAGCTATGGCTACACCTTC
CASSQDPVMSYGYTF
>-|TRBJ2-1|TRBV11-3|-
TGTGCCAGCAGCGCCCGGACAGTGCTACCTAATGAGCAGTTCTTC
CASSARTVLPNEQFF
>-|TRBJ1-2|TRBV28|TRBD1
TGTGCCAGCAGTACAGGGGGGTATGGCTACACCTTC
CASSTGGYGYTF
>-|TRBJ1-1|TRBV5-1|-
TGCGCCAGCAGCCGGAGGAGAGCCAACACTGAAGCTTTCTTT
CASSRRRANTEAFF
>-|TRBJ2-7|TRBV18|-
TGTGCCAGCTCACCAAGGCACAGCTACGAGCAGTACTTC
CASSPRHSYEQYF
>few|TRBJ2-5|TRBV29-1|-
TGCAGCGTTGACCTGGAGGGGCCACCCCAAGAGACCCAGTACTTC
CSVDLEGPPQETQYF
>-|TRBJ2-7|TRBV11-1|-
TGTGCCAGCAGCTTCGGACAGCCCTACGAGCAGTACTTC
CASSFGQPYEQYF
>-|TRBJ2-3|TRBV19|-
TGTGCCAGTAGTATAGGACAGGGCACAGATACGCAGTATTTT
CASSIGQGTDTQYF
>-|TRBJ1-1|TRBV25-1|TRBD1
TGTGCCAGCAGGGGGACAGGGGTTTACACTGAAGCTTTCTTT
CASRGTGVYTEAFF
>-|TRBJ1-2|TRBV29-1|-
TGCAGCGTTGAGGGGAAGGACTTTCGGTCTTATGGCTACACCTTC
CSVEGKDFRSYGYTF
>-|TRBJ2-5|TRBV27|-
TGTGCCAGCAGCCCTCTAGGCGCCCAAGAGACCCAGTACTTC
CASSPLGAQETQYF
>-|TRBJ1-2|TRBV19|TRBD1
TGTGCCAGTAGTATAGTCGGACAGGGGAACGGCGGCTACACCTTC
CASSIVGQGNGGYTF
>-|TRBJ1-3|TRBV18|TRBD1
TGTGCCAGCTCACCCTCGACAGGGAGGATAGGAAACACCATATATTTT
CASSPSTGRIGNTIYF
>-|TRBJ2-5|TRBV7-2|TRBD2
TGTGCCAGCAGCCCACTAGCGGGGGGCCAAGGGACCCAGTACTTC
CASSPLAGGQGTQYF
>-|TRBJ2-5|TRBV7-7|TRBD2
TGTGCCAGCAGCCCAGCGGCTAGCGGGCAGACCCAGTACTTC
CASSPAASGQTQYF
>-|TRBJ2-3|TRBV4-2|-
TGTGCCAGCAGCCAACAAGGGGGGGACTGGGATACGCAGTATTTT
CASSQQGGDWDTQYF
>-|TRBJ2-2|TRBV27|-
TGTGCCAGCAGTTTATTTTTACACCAGAACACCGGGGAGCTGTTTTTT
CASSLFLHQNTGELFF
>-|TRBJ2-1|TRBV4-1|-
TGCGCCAGCAGCCAAGATCGGGGGATTGGGCAGTTCTTC
CASSQDRGIGQFF
>-|TRBJ2-3|TRBV11-2|TRBD2
TGTGCCAGCAGCTTAGATGTTCGAGCGGGGGGGATTAGCACAGATACGCAGTATTTT
CASSLDVRAGGISTDTQYF
>-|TRBJ1-5|TRBV7-2|-
TGTGCCAGCAGCTTAGTCCAGGGGAAGGGGCAGCCCCAGCATTTT
CASSLVQGKGQPQHF
>-|TRBJ1-4|TRBV5-5|-
TGTGCCAGCAGCTTGGTCAGGGCTGAAAAACTGTTTTTT
CASSLVRAEKLFF
>many|TRBJ1-2|TRBV6-1|-
TGTGCCAGCAGTGAAAGAGGCACCTTC
CASSERGTF
>-|TRBJ1-2|TRBV28|-
TGTGCCTCAGGATTTAACTATGGCTACACCTTC
CASGFNYGYTF
>-|TRBJ1-1|TRBV4-3|TRBD1
TGCGCCAGCAGCCAAGATCAAGGGGGCTCGTACACTGAAGCTTTCTTT
CASSQDQGGSYTEAFF
>-|TRBJ1-1|TRBV19|TRBD1
TGTGCCAGCACGGACAGGGTAAACACTGAAGCTTTCTTT
CASTDRVNTEAFF
>-|TRBJ2-3|TRBV2|TRBD1
TGTGCCAGCATAGGGGACAGGGGCACAGATACGCAGTATTTT
CASIGDRGTDTQYF
>-|TRBJ2-4|TRBV28|-
TGTGCCAGCAGTTTGGCTCCAAACATTCAGTACTTC
CASSLAPNIQYF
>-|TRBJ2-6|TRBV27|TRBD1
TGTGCCAGCAGTTCCACGACAGGGGCTGGGGCCAACGTCCTGACTTTC
CASSSTTGAGANVLTF
>-|TRBJ2-7|TRBV6-5|-
TGTGCCAGCAGTATACAGGGTTCCCGCTACGAGCAGTACTTC
CASSIQGSRYEQYF
>-|TRBJ2-7|TRBV9|TRBD2
TGTGCCAGCAGCCCCCCCGGGAGCGGGGGCCCTTCCTACGAGCAGTACTTC
CASSPPGSGGPSYEQYF
>-|TRBJ1-5|TRBV19|TRBD1
TGTGCCAGCTCGGGACAGGGAGGTCTCATCGTTGGTCAGCCCCAGCATTTT
CASSGQGGLIVGQPQHF
>-|TRBJ1-1|TRBV4-1|-
TGCGCCAGCAGCCAAGTGGGCAGTAACACTGAAGCTTTCTTT
CASSQVGSNTEAFF
>-|TRBJ1-1|TRBV11-1|-
TGTGCCAGCAGCTCCCGCATTGAGGGCACTGAAGCTTTCTTT
CASSSRIEGTEAFF
>-|TRBJ1-1|TRBV29-1|-
TGCAGCGGAACCCAAGGGGGACAGAACACTGAAGCTTTCTTT
CSGTQGGQNTEAFF
>-|TRBJ2-2|TRBV7-9|-
TGTGCCAGCAGTACTATCACAGGGATTAGGGCAAGAGAGCTGTTTTTT
CASSTITGIRARELFF
>-|TRBJ1-2|TRBV7-2|-
TGTGCCAGCAGCTTAGTCTTACGGGGGGACTATGGCTACACCTTC
CASSLVLRGDYGYTF
>-|TRBJ1-4|TRBV7-6|-
TGTGCCAGCAGCTTAGGGGGAGGGACCCTTGGTGAAAAACTGTTTTTT
CASSLGGGTLGEKLFF
>-|TRBJ2-7|TRBV4-1|-
TGCGCCAGCAGCCAGCATTCCGGGGAGCAGTACTTC
CASSQHSGEQYF
>once|TRBJ2-7|TRBV7-6|-
TGTGCCAGCAGCTTAGACGCGGTTGAGCAGTACTTC
CASSLDAVEQYF
>-|TRBJ2-3|TRBV5-1|-
TGCGCCAGCAGCGCGGGACAGTTCACAGATACGCAGTATTTT
CASSAGQFTDTQYF
>-|TRBJ2-3|TRBV7-2|TRBD2
TGTGCCAGCAGCTCCTGGACTAGCGGAGATACGCAGTATTTT
CASSSWTSGDTQYF